These 27 T cell receptor beta chains were sequenced from one sample in a study of regulatory T cells in long-lasting Graves disease. Time point noted: newly diagnosed GD, antithyroid drugs for less than 3 months. With RNA extracted from PBMCs as input, the TCR library was made. Both iRepertoire HTBI primers and Arm-PCR of CDR3 regions were used to build the TCR beta libraries. TCRdb analysed the multiplex PCR reads with MiXCR anew, one entry per CDR3 protein. The repertoire consists of approximately 470,000 distinct CDR3 sequences, with 16% occurring once and the leading ten covering over 9%. These data were also reused for a study on T cells in Graves' hyperthyroidism and ophthalmopathy.

This material consisted of peripheral blood mononuclear cells (PBMCs), taken at new diagnosis, from a patient treated with antithyroid drugs. The receptor set was obtained from a man aged 35 to 55 with Graves disease.

As to this clonotype: A much larger clone differs by one base, so this may be a read error. J is TRBJ1-1 and V is TRBV7-3, with a possible D match to TRBD1 (6 bases). Trimming stripped 3 bases from V and 4 bases from J, with 15 bases between. Germline CDR1 reads SGHTA; CDR2 reads FQGTGA. This CDR3 spans 15 amino acids. The CDR3 sequence is CASSFGSTGSTEAFF. In DNA form, the CDR3 reads TGTGCCAGCAGCTTCGGGTCGACAGGTTCCACTGAAGCTTTCTTT.

As DNA, the CDR3 is TGTGCCAGCAGCCAAGGGGTTCGGGGAACTGAAGCTTTCTTT. The encoded protein is CASSQGVRGTEAFF. The chain is built from TRBV3-1 and TRBJ1-1; D is unclear. There are 14 residues in the CDR3. V lost 1 base, J lost 5 bases, and 11 bases lay in between. Germline values: CDR1 LGHDT, CDR2 YNNKEL (reference sequence).

This clonotype was counted many times. The chain uses TRBV12-3 or TRBV12-4 and TRBJ2-2; TRBD2 agrees at 10 bases. With V trimmed by 6 bases and J by 3 bases, 16 bases remained unmatched. This CDR3 is built from 19 residues. This CDR3 reads CASRQHPDLAGVDTGELFF. The CDR3 coding sequence is TGTGCCAGCAGACAGCACCCTGATCTAGCGGGAGTAGACACCGGGGAGCTGTTTTTT.

This clonotype was counted at least ten times. The chain combines TRBV2 with TRBJ2-1; D is perhaps TRBD1 (6 bases). This CDR3 is built from 14 residues. V lost 2 bases, J lost 4 bases, and 9 bases lay in between. Germline values: CDR1 SNHLY, CDR2 FYNNEI. The CDR3 coding sequence is TGTGCCAGCAGTGAAAAGACAGGATACAATGAGCAGTTCTTC. It translates to CASSEKTGYNEQFF.

There are many counts of this clonotype. V gene TRBV3-1 combines with J gene TRBJ2-4; D is perhaps TRBD2 (5 bases). Germline values: CDR1 LGHDT, CDR2 YNNKEL (reference sequence). This CDR3 has 16 residues. Trimming stripped 4 bases from V and 2 bases from J, with 15 bases between. CDR3 sequence: CASSRHTRSTKNIQYF. CDR3 coding DNA: TGTGCCAGCAGCCGACATACTAGATCAACCAAAAACATTCAGTACTTC.

In this sample, this clonotype turned up a few times. The V and J genes are TRBV6-1 and TRBJ2-1; 10 bases are a match to TRBD1. Germline V gene sequence: CDR1 MNHNS, CDR2 SASEGT. V trimming: 10 bases; J trimming: 5 bases; junction bases outside the gene matches: 5. The CDR3 runs to 13 residues. The DNA of the CDR3 is TGTGCCACCGGGACAGGGGCCCACAATGAGCAGTTCTTC. Its translation: CATGTGAHNEQFF.

The V call is TRBV3-1, the J call TRBJ2-1; D may be TRBD2 (6 bases). This CDR3 region has 17 residues. Germline lookup yields CDR1 LGHDT and CDR2 YNNKEL (reference sequence). The ends were cut back, 8 bases at V and 0 bases at J, with 20 bases in the middle. The CDR3: CASGPSEVGSSYNEQFF. CDR3 nucleotides: TGTGCCAGCGGCCCCAGTGAGGTCGGGAGCTCCTACAATGAGCAGTTCTTC.

The rearrangement links TRBV20-1 to TRBJ2-3; D is uncertain. Germline CDR1 DFQATT, CDR2 SNEGSKA (reference sequence). V gave up 7 bases and J gave up 2 bases, with 16 bases separating them. The CDR3 is 14 residues long. The CDR3 sequence is CSGTFRSFTDTQYF. The CDR3 DNA sequence: TGCAGTGGGACGTTCAGATCGTTCACAGATACGCAGTATTTT.

This clonotype was observed a handful of times. This chain connects TRBV28 to TRBJ2-2, with D perhaps matching TRBD1 (6 bases). V shed 3 bases and J shed 1 base, with 15 bases lying between them. The CDR3 spans 17 residues. In germline, CDR1 is MDHEN, CDR2 SYDVKM. The CDR3 reads CASSFYSTGRNTGELFF. The CDR3 nucleotides are TGTGCCAGCAGTTTTTACTCCACAGGGAGGAACACCGGGGAGCTGTTTTTT.

This clonotype has only one observation. A much more abundant neighbour one base away suggests this may be a read error. The chain has TRBV30 and TRBJ2-2; perhaps TRBD2 as D (6 bases). The germline V gene encodes CDR1 GTSNPN and CDR2 SVGIG (reference sequence). Between the trimmed V and J ends, which lost 5 bases and 6 bases, there was a span of 13 bases. This CDR3 region has 13 residues. The CDR3 sequence: CAWGGDLAGELFF. In DNA form, the CDR3 reads TGTGCCTGGGGTGGGGACTTGGCCGGGGAGCTGTTTTTT.

The chain joins TRBV11-2 to TRBJ2-1; possible D gene TRBD1, 8 bases. The CDR3 runs to 15 residues. Germline V CDR1 and CDR2: SGHAT, FQNNGV. V was pared by 8 bases and J by 2 bases, with 16 bases between. In nucleotides, the CDR3 is TGTGCCAGCTGTCTAACAGGGGGGGCCTACAATGAGCAGTTCTTC. Amino acid sequence: CASCLTGGAYNEQFF. The complete variable domain, with remaining parts taken from reference TRBV11-2 and TRBJ2-1, reads EAGVAQSPRYKIIEKRQSVAFWCNPISGHATLYWYQQILGQGPKLLIQFQNNGVVDDSQLPKDRFSAERLKGVDSTLKIQPAKLEDSAVYLCASCLTGGAYNEQFFGPGTRLTVL.

The chain combines TRBV10-3 with TRBJ2-1, with 8 bases that match TRBD2. Germline V gene lookup returns CDR1 ENHRY and CDR2 SYGVKD. The CDR3 loop spans 16 amino acids. Germline trimming cut 7 bases from V and 7 bases from J; bases unmatched to any gene: 15. The CDR3 DNA follows: TGTGCCATCACCGAGCGGGGGCTCCCAGTAATAAATGAGCAGTTCTTC. Translation gives CAITERGLPVINEQFF.

V gene TRBV12-3 or TRBV12-4 combines with J gene TRBJ1-5; TRBD1 aligns across 7 bases. V shed 6 bases and J 3 bases; nucleotides not matched to a gene: 8. The CDR3 covers 15 residues. DNA of the CDR3: TGTGCCAGCAGCACCGGGACAGCAAACAATCAGCCCCAGCATTTT. This codes for CASSTGTANNQPQHF.

This clonotype was counted many times. The rearrangement links TRBV24-1 to TRBJ2-1; the match to TRBD2 covers 8 bases. This CDR3 is 16 amino acids long. Per germline, CDR1 KGHDR and CDR2 SFDVKD. V was pared by 2 bases and J by 3 bases, with 5 bases of the junction left unmatched. CDR3 coding DNA: TGTGCCACCAGTGATTCGTTTAGCGGGGTCTACAATGAGCAGTTCTTC. Its protein product is CATSDSFSGVYNEQFF.

This clonotype has at least ten counts. V is TRBV28 and J is TRBJ1-1; D not resolved. Trimming removed 2 bases at V and 7 bases at J, with 11 bases between. CDR3 length: 13 amino acids. The germline V gene has CDR1 MDHEN and CDR2 SYDVKM. Here the CDR3 reads CASSLLGRIEAFF. The CDR3 nucleotides are TGTGCCAGCAGTTTACTCGGACGGATTGAAGCTTTCTTT.

This clonotype was seen many times. The CDR3 DNA follows: TGTGCCAGCAGTTTATCCTGGACAGGACCGAATGAAAAACTGTTTTTT. Protein: CASSLSWTGPNEKLFF. The chain recombines TRBV28 with TRBJ1-4, with 7 bases aligning to TRBD1. The CDR3 loop spans 16 amino acids. The V gene's germline CDR1 is MDHEN and CDR2 SYDVKM. The trim removed 1 base at V and 5 bases at J, leaving 7 bases unmatched.

The V gene is TRBV20-1, the J gene TRBJ2-5, with TRBD2 matching over 8 bases. The germline V gene has CDR1 DFQATT and CDR2 SNEGSKA (reference sequence). The J segment lost 4 bases and the V segment lost 3 bases, leaving 1 base of the junction unmatched. The CDR3 loop spans 12 amino acids. CDR3 bases: TGCAGTGCTAGCAGCGGGAGAGAGACCCAGTACTTC. Amino acids: CSASSGRETQYF.

Points on this clonotype: This may arise from a read error, as a much more abundant clone is one base away. The V call is TRBV12-3 or TRBV12-4, the J call TRBJ2-7; 8 nucleotides agree with TRBD2. The CDR3 sequence is 17 residues long. CDR3 protein: CASSPGSVTSDWNEQCF. The CDR3, as DNA: TGTGCCAGCAGCCCCGGCAGTGTGACTAGCGATTGGAACGAGCAGTGCTTC.

Ten or more counts support this clonotype. The V and J genes are TRBV3-1 and TRBJ1-2; TRBD1 aligns across 7 bases. Trimming removed 3 bases from V and 2 bases from J; junction bases left unmatched: 6. Germline V lookup: CDR1 LGHDT, CDR2 YNNKEL (reference sequence). The CDR3 has 15 residues. The CDR3 DNA follows: TGTGCCAGCAGCCATGCAGGGGGATACAACTATGGCTACACCTTC. As protein: CASSHAGGYNYGYTF.

The genes are TRBV3-1 and TRBJ2-1, with TRBD2 matching over 9 bases. Germline trimming cut 9 bases from V and 4 bases from J; bases unmatched to any gene: 7. Germline V gives CDR1 LGHDT, CDR2 YNNKEL (reference sequence). There are 14 residues in the CDR3. The CDR3 coding sequence is TGTGCCAGTACCCCGACTAGCGGATACAATGAGCAGTTCTTC. This codes for CASTPTSGYNEQFF.

The rearrangement links TRBV19 to TRBJ2-2, with a tentative D call TRBD1 (6 bases). Deletions cut 1 base from V and 0 bases from J, with 15 bases between. Germline-derived CDR1 and CDR2 are LNHDA and SQIVND (reference sequence). There are 18 residues in the CDR3. CDR3 sequence reads: CASSIGLGTKANTGELFF. CDR3 sequence (DNA): TGTGCCAGTAGTATAGGGCTCGGGACAAAGGCGAACACCGGGGAGCTGTTTTTT.

This clonotype has just a few counts. This chain joins TRBV11-2 and TRBJ2-6; D is unresolved. Trimming took 5 bases from V and 0 from J, leaving 8 bases between them. Germline-derived CDR1 and CDR2 are SGHAT and FQNNGV. The length of the CDR3 is 15 residues. The CDR3 DNA follows: TGTGCCAGCAGCCGCCAGCACTCTGGGGCCAACGTCCTGACTTTC. Protein: CASSRQHSGANVLTF.

This clonotype was seen at least ten times. This chain joins TRBV18 and TRBJ1-1; 9 nucleotides align to TRBD1. This CDR3 region has 16 residues. Germline CDR1 KGHSH, CDR2 LQKENI. Trimming cost V 2 bases and J 5 bases; bases outside gene matches: 9. CDR3 sequence: CASSPRDRARGTEAFF. The CDR3 nucleotides are TGTGCCAGCTCACCAAGGGACAGGGCGAGAGGGACTGAAGCTTTCTTT.

This clonotype came up a few times. This may arise from a read error, as a much more abundant clone is one base away. Because it lacks the conserved phenylalanine or tryptophan at the end, this CDR3 is likely a read error. The V call is TRBV6-4, the J call TRBJ2-5; no clear D. CDR3 length equals 14 residues. V dropped 6 bases and J dropped 5 bases, with 16 bases sitting between them. The germline gives CDR1 MRHNA, CDR2 SNTAGT. The CDR3 DNA sequence: TGTGCCAGCAGACAATCTAGAGACGGGGAGACCCAGTACTCC. It codes for CASRQSRDGETQYS.

This clonotype was seen ten or more times. The chain recombines TRBV10-3 with TRBJ2-1; 7 positions agree with TRBD2. Germline values: CDR1 ENHRY, CDR2 SYGVKD. V dropped 2 bases and J dropped 0; count of bases not matched to a gene: 1. The CDR3 extends over 15 amino acids. The CDR3 region is CAISEGGSSYNEQFF. CDR3 DNA: TGTGCCATCAGTGAGGGCGGGAGCTCCTACAATGAGCAGTTCTTC.

There are many counts of this clonotype. This sequence joins TRBV7-8 and TRBJ2-5; D is possibly TRBD2 (6 bases). The CDR3 runs to 13 residues. Germline values: CDR1 SGHVS, CDR2 FQNEAQ. Trimming pared 2 bases from V and 3 bases from J, leaving 7 bases between. The CDR3 reads CASSLQREETQYF. The CDR3 nucleotides read TGTGCCAGCAGCTTACAGCGGGAAGAGACCCAGTACTTC.

V and J are TRBV19 and TRBJ2-1; 7 nucleotides agree with TRBD2. Germline lookup yields CDR1 LNHDA and CDR2 SQIVND (reference sequence). The CDR3 length is 14 residues. V lost 4 bases, J lost 4 bases, and 4 bases stayed unmatched. The DNA of the CDR3 is TGTGCCAGTAGTAGCGGGAGTCTTTACAATGAGCAGTTCTTC. It encodes CASSSGSLYNEQFF.